This TCR beta chain was sequenced during a study of neurological immune-mediated disorders (dated by TCRdb to the late 2010s). With regard to the full study: The study compared peripheral blood TCR-beta repertoires of HTLV-I-associated myelopathy (HAM/TSP) patients, multiple sclerosis patients and healthy controls using UMI-based sequencing. The roughly 99 TCR-beta libraries covered PBMC samples along with longitudinal samples, technical triplicates, and paired sorted CD4+ and CD8+ T-cell subsets. The cohort was made up of about 65 subjects, consisting of around 14 HAM/TSP patients, roughly 35 multiple sclerosis patients and around 20 healthy controls.

Broad study findings and their caveats: No identical CDR3 amino acid sequences were found to be shared among expanded clones across subjects, suggesting that TCR-beta repertoires were private in all groups. TCR clonal expansion was greatest in HAM/TSP patients and smallest in MS patients, who ranked below even healthy controls.

In its sample, this clonotype comes out as medium-sized (0.01 to 0.1%). Its target antigen remains unknown. The sample holds no much larger clone one base away, and base qualities are not on file. To synthesize cDNA, template-switch 5'RACE was performed with a primer carrying a 10-nucleotide random unique molecular identifier so that each TCR transcript was tagged. Over 180 million TCR-beta sequences, covering 15-18 subjects, were produced in each sequencing run. Total RNA was extracted with the RNeasy kit. TCR-beta VDJ regions were amplified with primers for the TCR constant region and the 5'RACE anchor, using the KAPA Real-time Library Amplification kit. A first PCR added sample indexes and Illumina adaptors, and a second PCR then raised library yield. After purification with Ampure beads, the TCR product of roughly 650 bp was size-selected on a 2% E-gel SizeSelection system. Before pooling, libraries had their quality checked on a Bioanalyzer, their concentration measured with Qubit, and their quantity determined with the Kapa Library Quantification kit. Libraries were sequenced paired-end 2 x 150 bp on an Illumina HiSeq 2500. To increase sequence diversity, about 23-30% phiX was spiked into each library pool. As for how the authors treated the data: Quality-filtered reads were processed with the UMI-based MiGEC pipeline, and over 80% of raw TCR sequences were removed by the MiGEC pipeline during error correction. VDJ genes were aligned to IMGT germline references, and each clonotype was defined by a unique CDR3 amino acid sequence together with V-J genes. Clonal expansion, Shannon diversity, and CDR3 relatedness (CalcPairwiseDistances, ClusterSamples) were evaluated with VDJtools, and phylogenetic trees were built with CLCbio workbench. Clones with at least 8 unique UMIs were defined as expanded, with this threshold being based on coefficient-of-variation modelling across technical triplicates. TCRdb trimmed the raw reads at Q25, called clones with MiXCR and kept productive beta chains. Each CDR3 protein gets just one entry, which takes the most common genes and DNA from the rows behind it. The V and J calls and clone size are TCRdb's, not the authors'. Counted in this sample were 11,000 to 15,000 distinct CDR3 sequences; roughly 13% of them appeared once. The ten top clones hold 41% of the sample.

For the sorted-subset TCR libraries, the starting material was fewer than 1.2 million sorted CD4+ or CD8+ T cells. Peripheral blood was subjected to Ficoll-Hypaque density gradient centrifugation to isolate PBMCs, which were then cryopreserved in liquid nitrogen. The study also sequenced paired sorted CD4+ and CD8+ subsets from healthy controls, HAM/TSP patients and MS patients. V and J lose 5 bases and 9 bases, and a span of 13 bases separates them. CDR1 and CDR2, looked up from the germline V gene, are SGHVS and FNYEAQ. There are 12 amino acids in the CDR3, from cysteine to phenylalanine inclusive. Only the CDR3 DNA is retained, 36 bases long and in frame from the first base.

The sequence was collected from a female donor with HTLV-1-associated myelopathy (HAM/TSP). Recombination joined TRBV7-6 with TRBJ2-5; 6 matching bases give a weak D call of TRBD2. Source material: CD8+ T cells from blood. The base sequence is TGTGCCAGCAGCCCCGGCGGCGGGGCCCAGTACTTC. Its product reads: CASSPGGGAQYF.